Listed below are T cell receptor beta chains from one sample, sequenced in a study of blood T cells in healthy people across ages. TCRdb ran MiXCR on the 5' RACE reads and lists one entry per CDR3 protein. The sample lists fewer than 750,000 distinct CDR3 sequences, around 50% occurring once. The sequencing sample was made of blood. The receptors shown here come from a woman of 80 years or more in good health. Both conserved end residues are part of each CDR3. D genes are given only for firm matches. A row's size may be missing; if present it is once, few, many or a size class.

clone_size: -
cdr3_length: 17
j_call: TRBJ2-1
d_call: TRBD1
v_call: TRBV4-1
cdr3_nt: TGCGCCAGCAGCCACGACACAGGGGCGATTTCACCCAATGAGCAGTTCTTC
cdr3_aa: CASSHDTGAISPNEQFF

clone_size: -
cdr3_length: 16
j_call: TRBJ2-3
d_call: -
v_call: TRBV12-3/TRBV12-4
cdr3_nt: TGTGCCAGCGGTTTAATGGCGCCGACACGCACAGATACGCAGTATTTT
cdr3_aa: CASGLMAPTRTDTQYF

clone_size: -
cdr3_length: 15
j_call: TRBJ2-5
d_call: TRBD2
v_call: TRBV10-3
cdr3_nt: TGTGCCATCAGTGTCGGACTAGCGGGAGCGGAGACCCAGTACTTC
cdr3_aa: CAISVGLAGAETQYF

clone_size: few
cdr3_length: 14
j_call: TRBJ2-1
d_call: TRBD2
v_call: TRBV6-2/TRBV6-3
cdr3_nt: TGTGCCAGCGCCTGGGGACTAGCCTCCAATGAGCAGTTCTTC
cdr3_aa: CASAWGLASNEQFF

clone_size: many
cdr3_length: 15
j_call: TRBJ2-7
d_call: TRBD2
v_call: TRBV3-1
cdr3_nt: TGTGCCAGCAGCCAAGGAGCGGGAGAAACCCACGAGCAGTACTTC
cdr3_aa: CASSQGAGETHEQYF

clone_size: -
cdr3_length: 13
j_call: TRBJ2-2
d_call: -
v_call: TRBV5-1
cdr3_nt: TGCGCCAGCAGCTTGTCGCTCGGCGGGGAGCTGTTTTTT
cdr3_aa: CASSLSLGGELFF

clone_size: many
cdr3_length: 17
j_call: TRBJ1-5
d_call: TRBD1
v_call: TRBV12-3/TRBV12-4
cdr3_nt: TGTGCCAGCAGTTTACTAACAGGGGGGTTTAGCAATCAGCCCCAGCATTTT
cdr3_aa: CASSLLTGGFSNQPQHF

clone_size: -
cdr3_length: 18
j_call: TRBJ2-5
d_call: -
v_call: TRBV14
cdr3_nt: TGTGCCAGCAGCTCTCATCGGAGTAGCCTCCCCATCGGCGAGACCCAGTACTTC
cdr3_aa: CASSSHRSSLPIGETQYF

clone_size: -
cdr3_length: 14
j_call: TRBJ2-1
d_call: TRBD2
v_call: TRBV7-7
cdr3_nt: TGTGCCAGCAGCTTCGGACTAGGTTTCGATGAGCAGTTCTTC
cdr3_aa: CASSFGLGFDEQFF

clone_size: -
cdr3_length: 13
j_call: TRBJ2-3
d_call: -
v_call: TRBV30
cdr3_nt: TGTGCCTGGAGTGGATGGGACACAGATACGCAGTATTTT
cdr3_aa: CAWSGWDTDTQYF

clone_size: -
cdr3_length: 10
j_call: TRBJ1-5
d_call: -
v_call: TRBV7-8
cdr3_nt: TGTGCCAGCAGCCGACCGCCCCAGCATTTT
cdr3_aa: CASSRPPQHF

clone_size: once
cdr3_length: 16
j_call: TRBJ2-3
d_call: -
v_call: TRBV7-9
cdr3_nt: TGTGCCAGCAGATCCGATTTGGGGGCCCGCACAGATACGCAGTATTTT
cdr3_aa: CASRSDLGARTDTQYF

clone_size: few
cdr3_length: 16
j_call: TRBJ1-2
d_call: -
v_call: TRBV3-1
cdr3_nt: TGTGCCAGCAGCCAAGATCCCCCAGGCTTGTCCTATGGCTACACCTTC
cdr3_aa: CASSQDPPGLSYGYTF

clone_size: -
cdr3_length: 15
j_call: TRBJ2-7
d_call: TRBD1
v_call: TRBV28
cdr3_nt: TGTGCCAGCAGTTCCTGGACAGGGGGCTCCTACGAGCAGTACTTC
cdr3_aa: CASSSWTGGSYEQYF

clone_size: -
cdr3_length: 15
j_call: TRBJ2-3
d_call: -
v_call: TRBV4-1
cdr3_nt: TGCGCCAGCAGCCAGGGGTACAGCTACACAGATACGCAGTATTTT
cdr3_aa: CASSQGYSYTDTQYF

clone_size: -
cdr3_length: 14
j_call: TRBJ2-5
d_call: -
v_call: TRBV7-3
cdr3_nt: TGTGCCAGCAGCCCCAGGCCCGACCAAGAGACCCAGTACTTC
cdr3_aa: CASSPRPDQETQYF

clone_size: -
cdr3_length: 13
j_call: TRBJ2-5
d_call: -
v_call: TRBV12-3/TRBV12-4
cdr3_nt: TGTGCCAGCAGAGTCCGGGGCCAAGAGACCCAGTACTTC
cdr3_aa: CASRVRGQETQYF

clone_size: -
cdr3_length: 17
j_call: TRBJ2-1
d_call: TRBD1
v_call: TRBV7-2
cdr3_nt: TGTGCCAGCAGCTCCCGAACGACAGGGGCGGGGTACAATGAGCAGTTCTTC
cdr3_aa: CASSSRTTGAGYNEQFF

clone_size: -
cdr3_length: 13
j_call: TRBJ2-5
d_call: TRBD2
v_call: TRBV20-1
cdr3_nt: TGCAGTGCTGGGAGGGACCCCCAAGAGACCCAGTACTTC
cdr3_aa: CSAGRDPQETQYF

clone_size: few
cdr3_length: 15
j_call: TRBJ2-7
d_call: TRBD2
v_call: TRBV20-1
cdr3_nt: TGCAGTGCTCACAAAGGGACTAGCGGCAGTACGTGGCAGTACTTC
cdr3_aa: CSAHKGTSGSTWQYF

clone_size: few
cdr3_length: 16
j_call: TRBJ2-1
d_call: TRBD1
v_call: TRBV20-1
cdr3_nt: TGCAGTGCTAGAGTCCAGGGGGCCCCCTCAAACAATGAGCAGTTCTTC
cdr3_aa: CSARVQGAPSNNEQFF

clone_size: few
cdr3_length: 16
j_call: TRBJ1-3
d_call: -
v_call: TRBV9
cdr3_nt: TGTGCCAGCAGCGTGGACAGTCCGAGCTCTGGAAACACCATATATTTT
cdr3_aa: CASSVDSPSSGNTIYF

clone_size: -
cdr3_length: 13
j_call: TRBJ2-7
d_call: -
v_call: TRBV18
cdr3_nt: TGTGCCAGCAGTCCCAGACAGGGAGGCGAGCAGTACTTC
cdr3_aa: CASSPRQGGEQYF

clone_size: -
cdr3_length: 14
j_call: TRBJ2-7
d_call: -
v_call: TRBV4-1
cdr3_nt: TGCGCCAGCAGCCCGAGGGGGGTAGACTACGAGCAGTACTTC
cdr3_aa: CASSPRGVDYEQYF

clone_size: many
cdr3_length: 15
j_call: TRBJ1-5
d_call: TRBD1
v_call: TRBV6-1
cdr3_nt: TGTGCCAGCAGTGAAGCGGGACAGGGGCATCAGCCCCAGCATTTT
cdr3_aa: CASSEAGQGHQPQHF

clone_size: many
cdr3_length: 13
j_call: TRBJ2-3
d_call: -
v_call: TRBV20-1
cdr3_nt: TGCAGTGCTAGTTTACCGACTACAGATACGCAGTATTTT
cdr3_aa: CSASLPTTDTQYF

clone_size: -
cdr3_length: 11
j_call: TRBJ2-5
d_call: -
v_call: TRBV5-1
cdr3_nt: TGCGCCAGCAGCTTGACACGGACTCAGTACTTC
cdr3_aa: CASSLTRTQYF

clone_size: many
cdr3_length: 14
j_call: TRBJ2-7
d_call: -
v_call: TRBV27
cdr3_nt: TGTGCCAGCAGTTTAAGGCCCCGAGGCCACGAGCAGTACTTC
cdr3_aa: CASSLRPRGHEQYF

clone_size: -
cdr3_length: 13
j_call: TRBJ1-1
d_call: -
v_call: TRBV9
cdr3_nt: TGTGCCAGCGGAGGACCAGCGAACACTGAAGCTTTCTTT
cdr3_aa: CASGGPANTEAFF

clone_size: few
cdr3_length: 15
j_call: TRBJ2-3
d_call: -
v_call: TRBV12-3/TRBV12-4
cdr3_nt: TGTGCCAGCAGTTTAAGGGGGACCAGGACAGATACGCAGTATTTT
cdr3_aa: CASSLRGTRTDTQYF

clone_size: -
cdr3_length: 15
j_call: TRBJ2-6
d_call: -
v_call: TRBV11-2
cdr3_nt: TGTGCCAGCAGCTTCCTTAGGTCCGGGGCCAACGTCCTGACTTTC
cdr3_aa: CASSFLRSGANVLTF

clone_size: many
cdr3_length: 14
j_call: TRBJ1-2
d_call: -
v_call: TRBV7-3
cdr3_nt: TGTGCCAGCAGCTCCACGCCAGGGACCTATGGCTACACCTTC
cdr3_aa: CASSSTPGTYGYTF

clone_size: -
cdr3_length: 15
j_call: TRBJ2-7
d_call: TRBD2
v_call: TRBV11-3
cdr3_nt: TGTGCCAGCAGCTCACCGGGACTAGCGAAGGTCGAGCAGTACTTC
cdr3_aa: CASSSPGLAKVEQYF

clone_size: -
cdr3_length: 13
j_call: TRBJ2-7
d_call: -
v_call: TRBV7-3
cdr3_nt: TGTGCCAGCAGCTTGGGACTTGGGTACGAGCAGTACTTC
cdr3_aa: CASSLGLGYEQYF

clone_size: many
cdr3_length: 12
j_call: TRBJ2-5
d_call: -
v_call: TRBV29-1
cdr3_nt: TGCAGCGTTGGGGCGGTCCAAGAGACCCAGTACTTC
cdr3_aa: CSVGAVQETQYF

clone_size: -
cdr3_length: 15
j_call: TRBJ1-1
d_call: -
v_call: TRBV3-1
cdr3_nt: TGTGCCAGCAGCCAACGGCCGGGCCGGAACACTGAAGCTTTCTTT
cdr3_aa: CASSQRPGRNTEAFF

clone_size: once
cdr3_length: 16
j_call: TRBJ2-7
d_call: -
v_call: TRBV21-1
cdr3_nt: TGTGCCAGCAGCAGTCCCCTAACGGATAAGCTCTACGAGCAGTACTTC
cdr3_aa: CASSSPLTDKLYEQYF

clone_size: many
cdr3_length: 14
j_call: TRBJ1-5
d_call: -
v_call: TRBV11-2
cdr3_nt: TGTGCCAGCAGCTTAATGGGTAGCAATCAGCCCCAGCATTTT
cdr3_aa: CASSLMGSNQPQHF

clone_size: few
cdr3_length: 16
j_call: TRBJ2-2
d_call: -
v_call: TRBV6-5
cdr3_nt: TGTGCCAGCAGTGCCCAGGCCCCCGCGAACACCGGGGAGCTGTTTTTT
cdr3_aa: CASSAQAPANTGELFF

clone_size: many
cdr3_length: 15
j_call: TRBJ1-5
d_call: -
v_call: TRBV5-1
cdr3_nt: TGCGCCAGCAGCTTGGAGGGTACGGCAAATCAGCCCCAGCATTTT
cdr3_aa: CASSLEGTANQPQHF

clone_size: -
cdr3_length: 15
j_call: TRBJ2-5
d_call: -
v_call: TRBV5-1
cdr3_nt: TGCGCCAGCAGCTTAACTGTGGGGGTCGGCGAGACCCAGTACTTC
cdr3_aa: CASSLTVGVGETQYF

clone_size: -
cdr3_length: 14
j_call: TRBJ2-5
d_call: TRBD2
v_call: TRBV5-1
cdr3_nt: TGCGCCTGCAGCGGGGGGGGACTTCAAGAGACCCAGTACTTC
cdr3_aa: CACSGGGLQETQYF

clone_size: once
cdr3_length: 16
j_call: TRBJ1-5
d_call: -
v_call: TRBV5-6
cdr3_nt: TGTGCCAGCAGCTTGCGAGTGGGCAGCTCCAATCAGCCCCAGCATTTT
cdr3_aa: CASSLRVGSSNQPQHF

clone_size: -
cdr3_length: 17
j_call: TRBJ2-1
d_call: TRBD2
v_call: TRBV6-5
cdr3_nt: TGTGCCAGCAGTTGGGCGGGGGGGCAGGTTCGTAGGAATGAGCAGTTCTTC
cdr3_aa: CASSWAGGQVRRNEQFF

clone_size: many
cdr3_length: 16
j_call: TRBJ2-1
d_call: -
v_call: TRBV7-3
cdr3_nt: TGTGCCAGCAGCTTAACTGGAGAGATGGCCTACAATGAGCAGTTCTTC
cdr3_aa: CASSLTGEMAYNEQFF

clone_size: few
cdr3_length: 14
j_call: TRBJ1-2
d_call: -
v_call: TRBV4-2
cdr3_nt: TGTGCCAGCAGCCCGTCGACGGTGAACTATGGCTACACCTTC
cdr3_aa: CASSPSTVNYGYTF

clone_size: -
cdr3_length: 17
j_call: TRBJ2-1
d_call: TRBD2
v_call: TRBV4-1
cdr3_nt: TGCGCCAGCAGCCAAGATTGGGCTAGCGGGGGGAGCAATGAGCAGTTCTTC
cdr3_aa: CASSQDWASGGSNEQFF

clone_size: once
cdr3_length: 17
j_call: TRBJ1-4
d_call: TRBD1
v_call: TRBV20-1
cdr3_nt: TGCAGTGCTAGAGATTATACTGCCAGGGGGGTTGGTGAAAAACTGTTTTTT
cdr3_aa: CSARDYTARGVGEKLFF

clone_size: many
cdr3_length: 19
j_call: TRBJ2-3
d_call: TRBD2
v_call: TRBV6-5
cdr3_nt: TGTGCCAGCAGTTACTCGACAGCGGGGGGTTTCGCTAGCACAGATACGCAGTATTTT
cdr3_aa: CASSYSTAGGFASTDTQYF

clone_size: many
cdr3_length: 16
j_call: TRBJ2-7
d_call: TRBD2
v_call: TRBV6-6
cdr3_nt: TGTGCCAGCAGTTACGGGGCAGCGGGAGGTTCCTACGAGCAGTACTTC
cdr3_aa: CASSYGAAGGSYEQYF

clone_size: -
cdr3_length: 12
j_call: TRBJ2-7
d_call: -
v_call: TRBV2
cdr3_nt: TGTGCCGGGGCGGGACAGAACTACGAGCAGTACTTC
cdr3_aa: CAGAGQNYEQYF

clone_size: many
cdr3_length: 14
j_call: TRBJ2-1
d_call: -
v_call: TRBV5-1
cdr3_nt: TGCGCCAGCAGTGAAACAGGAACCTACAATGAGCAGTTCTTC
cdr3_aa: CASSETGTYNEQFF

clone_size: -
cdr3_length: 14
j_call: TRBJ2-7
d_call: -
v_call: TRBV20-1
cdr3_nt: TGCAGTGCTAGAGATCCCGGGGTTGCCTACGAGCAGTACTTC
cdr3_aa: CSARDPGVAYEQYF

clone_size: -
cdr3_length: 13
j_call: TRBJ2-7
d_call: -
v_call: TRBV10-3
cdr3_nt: TGTGCCATCAGCGGTGTTGCAGGTGGCGAGCAGTACTTC
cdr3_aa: CAISGVAGGEQYF

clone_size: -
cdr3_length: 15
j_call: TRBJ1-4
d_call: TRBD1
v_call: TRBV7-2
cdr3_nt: TGTGCCAGCAGCCGCCGGACAGGCGGTAATGAAAAACTGTTTTTT
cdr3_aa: CASSRRTGGNEKLFF

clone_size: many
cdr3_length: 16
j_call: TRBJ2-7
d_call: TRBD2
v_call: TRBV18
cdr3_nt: TGTGCCAGCTCGCCGACTAGCGGGAGGACCACGGAGGAGCAGTACTTC
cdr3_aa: CASSPTSGRTTEEQYF

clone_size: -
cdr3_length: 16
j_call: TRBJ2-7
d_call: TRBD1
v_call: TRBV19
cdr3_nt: TGTGCCAGTAGTATAGGCGGGACAGGGGGCTTCTACGAGCAGTACTTC
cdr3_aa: CASSIGGTGGFYEQYF